Shown below are 12 T cell receptor beta chains from a single sample sequenced in a study of cytomegalovirus exposure and HLA in healthy donors. PCR was performed using 60 Vbeta and 13 Jbeta primers. Profiled with immunoSEQ multiplex PCR; TCRdb holds only in-frame clones, not every one. Counted here are 90,000 to 130,000 clones, 65% to 80% occurring once; the ten biggest clones make up about 3.2%. Sequenced material: PBMCs. The receptors derive from a woman in her sixties in good health and CMV-seropositive.

The chain employs TRBV9 and TRBJ1-2, with D possibly being TRBD1 (5 bases). This CDR3 has 14 amino acids. Trimming took 3 bases from V and 3 from J, leaving 12 bases between them. Germline-derived CDR1 and CDR2 are SGDLS and YYNGEE. The CDR3 coding sequence is TGTGCCAGCAGCGAGGGAGGAGGGGACTATGGCTACACCTTC. This encodes CASSEGGGDYGYTF.

The rearrangement links TRBV4-2 to TRBJ2-2; TRBD2 might be the D (7 bases). The CDR3 sequence is 17 residues long. With 0 bases removed from V and 0 bases from J, the gap between germline ends came to 11 bases. Germline V CDR1 and CDR2: LGHNA, YNFKEQ. The CDR3 protein is CASSQDGGAANTGELFF. The CDR3 DNA sequence: TGTGCCAGCAGCCAAGATGGGGGGGCCGCGAACACCGGGGAGCTGTTTTTT.

This sequence joins TRBV18 and TRBJ2-5; 9 bases fit TRBD2. This CDR3 has 15 residues. The junction had 2 bases not matched to a gene; V was cut back by 1 base and J by 2 bases. CDR1 is KGHSH, CDR2 LQKENI, per germline. In DNA form, the CDR3 reads TGTGCCAGCTCACCACAGGCGGGGGGGCAAGAGACCCAGTACTTC. Its protein product is CASSPQAGGQETQYF.

Here the CDR3 DNA reads TGTGCCAGCAGTGAGTTCAGGGATCGCACCGGGGAGCTGTTTTTT. Translation: CASSEFRDRTGELFF. The chain links TRBV6-1 to TRBJ2-2; possibly TRBD1 for D (5 bases). The CDR3 runs 15 residues. The germline V and J ends were trimmed by 3 bases and 4 bases, with 12 bases remaining between them. Looked up from germline, CDR1 is MNHNS and CDR2 is SASEGT.

This clone was recorded a few times. The chain carries TRBV28 and TRBJ2-1; D might be TRBD2 (6 bases). Germline CDR1 and CDR2: MDHEN and SYDVKM. Trimming pared 10 bases from V and 2 bases from J, leaving 9 bases between. The CDR3 is 12 residues long. The DNA for the CDR3 is TGTGCCATCGGAGGGCCCTACAATGAGCAGTTCTTC. Encoded protein: CAIGGPYNEQFF.

The V call is TRBV27, the J call TRBJ2-1; possibly TRBD2 for D (5 bases). Trimming took off 5 bases at V and 7 bases at J, with 24 bases between the two ends. CDR3 length: 17 residues. Germline CDR1 reads MNHEY; CDR2 reads SMNVEV (reference sequence). The CDR3: CASSPHLGLGSENEQFF. CDR3 nucleotide sequence: TGTGCCAGCAGTCCCCATTTAGGATTGGGGAGCGAAAATGAGCAGTTCTTC.

The J gene is TRBJ2-1, the V gene TRBV13, with 9 bases aligning to TRBD1. The CDR3 covers 16 residues. Germline CDR1 reads PRHDT; CDR2 reads FYEKMQ (reference sequence). The J segment lost 2 bases and the V segment lost 0 bases, leaving 2 bases of the junction unmatched. The CDR3 DNA reads as TGTGCCAGCAGCTTAGGGGGACAGGGAACCTACAATGAGCAGTTCTTC. It translates to CASSLGGQGTYNEQFF.

The chain couples TRBV5-1 to TRBJ2-3; weak D call: TRBD1 (5 bases). The V end was cut by 2 bases, the J end by 4 bases, with 14 bases between. The germline CDR1 and CDR2 sequences are SGHRS and YFSETQ. The CDR3 is 15 amino acids. CDR3 protein: CASSFGAAGSDTQYF. The CDR3, as DNA: TGCGCCAGCAGCTTCGGCGCGGCAGGGTCAGATACGCAGTATTTT.

A few counts support this clone. The chain carries TRBV4-1 and TRBJ1-1, with 9 bases fitting TRBD1. After removal of 3 bases from V and 2 bases from J, the junction contained 1 base not matched to a gene. The CDR3 is 14 residues long. Looked up from germline, CDR1 is MGHRA and CDR2 is YSYEKL. DNA of the CDR3: TGCGCCAGCAGCCAGGGACAGGGTAACACTGAAGCTTTCTTT. Encoded protein: CASSQGQGNTEAFF.

V is TRBV5-5 and J is TRBJ2-3; TRBD2 is a possible D gene (5 bases). V shed 4 bases and J shed 1 base, with 13 bases lying between them. This CDR3 is 15 amino acids long. CDR1 and CDR2 from the germline V gene are SGHKS and YYEKEE (reference sequence). CDR3 bases: TGTGCCAGCAGCCGCGGGTCTGTGGGCACAGATACGCAGTATTTT. As protein: CASSRGSVGTDTQYF.

V and J are TRBV7-2 and TRBJ2-5; 7 positions agree with TRBD2. The germline gives CDR1 SGHTA, CDR2 FQGNSA. V trimming: 1 base; J trimming: 5 bases; junction bases outside the gene matches: 7. The CDR3 covers 15 residues. In DNA, the CDR3 is TGTGCCAGCAGCTTAGGGACTTTCGGGGGGGAGACCCAGTACTTC. Its translation: CASSLGTFGGETQYF.

This sequence joins TRBV4-2 and TRBJ2-7; TRBD2 aligns across 13 bases. Per the germline V gene, CDR1 is LGHNA and CDR2 is YNFKEQ. The CDR3 is 17 residues long. V lost 4 bases, J lost 4 bases, and 10 bases stayed unmatched. The CDR3 region is CASSLGTSGIQGYEQYF. The CDR3 DNA sequence: TGTGCCAGCAGCCTCGGGACTAGCGGGATTCAGGGGTACGAGCAGTACTTC.